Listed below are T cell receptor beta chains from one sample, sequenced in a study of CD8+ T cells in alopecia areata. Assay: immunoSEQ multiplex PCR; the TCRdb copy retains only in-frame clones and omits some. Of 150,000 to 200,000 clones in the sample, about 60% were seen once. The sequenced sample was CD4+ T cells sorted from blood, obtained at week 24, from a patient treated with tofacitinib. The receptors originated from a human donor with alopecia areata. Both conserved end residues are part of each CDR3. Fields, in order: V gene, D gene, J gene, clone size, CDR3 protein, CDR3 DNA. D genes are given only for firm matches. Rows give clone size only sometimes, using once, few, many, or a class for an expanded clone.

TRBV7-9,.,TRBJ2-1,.,CASSQLRANEQFF,TGTGCCAGCAGCCAACTACGGGCCAATGAGCAGTTCTTC
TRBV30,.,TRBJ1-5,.,CAWSNGDAQPQHF,TGTGCCTGGAGTAATGGGGATGCTCAGCCCCAGCATTTT
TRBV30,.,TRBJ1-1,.,CAWSLRTVVPEAFF,TGTGCCTGGAGTCTAAGGACAGTGGTTCCTGAAGCTTTCTTT
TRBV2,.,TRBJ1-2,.,CASSEPFRISNYGYTF,TGTGCCAGCAGTGAACCCTTCCGAATTTCCAACTATGGCTACACCTTC
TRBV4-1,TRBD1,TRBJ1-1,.,CASSQDLTGGYTEAFF,TGCGCCAGCAGCCAAGATCTTACAGGGGGCTACACTGAAGCTTTCTTT
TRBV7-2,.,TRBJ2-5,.,CASTYRVWETQYF,TGTGCCAGCACCTACAGGGTCTGGGAGACCCAGTACTTC
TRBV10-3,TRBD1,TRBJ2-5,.,CANGQGPQETQYF,TGTGCCAACGGACAGGGGCCCCAAGAGACCCAGTACTTC
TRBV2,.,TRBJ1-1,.,CASSSDSPTEAFF,TGTGCCAGCAGCTCCGACAGTCCCACTGAAGCTTTCTTT
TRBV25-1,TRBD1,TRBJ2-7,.,CASSESAHRDRHYEQYF,TGTGCCAGCAGTGAATCCGCCCACCGGGACAGACACTACGAGCAGTACTTC
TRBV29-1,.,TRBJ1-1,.,CSVEPLNTEAFF,TGCAGCGTTGAGCCCTTGAACACTGAAGCTTTCTTT
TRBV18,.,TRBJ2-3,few,CASSPPRTDTQYF,TGTGCCAGCTCACCTCCCCGGACAGATACGCAGTATTTT
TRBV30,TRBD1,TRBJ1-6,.,CAWNRDRRPLHF,TGTGCCTGGAACAGGGACAGAAGGCCCCTCCACTTT
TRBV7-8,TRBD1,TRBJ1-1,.,CASSLRRDSDTEAFF,TGTGCCAGCAGCTTACGTCGGGACAGTGACACTGAAGCTTTCTTT
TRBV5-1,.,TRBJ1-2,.,CASSLAESNYGYTF,TGCGCCAGCAGCTTGGCAGAGTCAAACTATGGCTACACCTTC
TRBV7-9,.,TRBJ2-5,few,CASSLAGLQETQYF,TGTGCCAGCAGCTTAGCGGGACTCCAAGAGACCCAGTACTTC
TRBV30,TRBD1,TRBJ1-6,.,CAWNKLWTGGLSYNSPLHF,TGTGCCTGGAATAAGCTGTGGACAGGGGGTCTCTCCTATAATTCACCCCTCCACTTT
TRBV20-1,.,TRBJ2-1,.,CSARSGLQFF,TGCAGTGCTAGGTCGGGACTTCAGTTCTTC
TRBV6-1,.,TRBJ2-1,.,CASGQRGNEQFF,TGTGCCAGCGGGCAGAGGGGAAATGAGCAGTTCTTC
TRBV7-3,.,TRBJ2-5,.,CASSSEGGQETQYF,TGTGCCAGCAGCTCGGAGGGTGGCCAAGAGACCCAGTACTTC
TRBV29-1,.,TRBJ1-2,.,CSVHMPADGRTYGYTF,TGCAGCGTTCATATGCCGGCGGACGGGAGGACCTATGGCTACACCTTC
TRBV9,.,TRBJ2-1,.,CASSIRWDAGNEQFF,TGTGCCAGCAGCATCCGGTGGGACGCAGGTAATGAGCAGTTCTTC
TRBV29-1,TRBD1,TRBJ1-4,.,CSVSTGGSEKLFF,TGCAGCGTGTCGACAGGGGGGAGTGAAAAACTGTTTTTT
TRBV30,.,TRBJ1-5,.,CAWSRLPNQPQHF,TGTGCCTGGAGTCGCCTTCCCAATCAGCCCCAGCATTTT
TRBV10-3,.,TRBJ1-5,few,CAISESVQGNQPQHF,TGTGCCATCAGTGAGTCAGTACAGGGCAATCAGCCCCAGCATTTT
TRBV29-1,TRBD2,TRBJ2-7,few,CSVDGEGLYEQYF,TGCAGCGTTGACGGGGAGGGACTCTACGAGCAGTACTTC
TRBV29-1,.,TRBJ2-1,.,CSKGYLGEGRPKVNEQFF,TGCAGCAAGGGCTACCTGGGAGAGGGAAGGCCCAAGGTAAATGAGCAGTTCTTC
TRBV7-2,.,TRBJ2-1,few,CASSLYVAEQFF,TGTGCCAGCAGCTTGTACGTAGCTGAGCAGTTCTTC
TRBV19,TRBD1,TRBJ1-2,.,CASGGTGLYGYTF,TGTGCCAGTGGCGGGACAGGACTATATGGCTACACCTTC
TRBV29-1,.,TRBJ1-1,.,CSVGALTEAFF,TGCAGCGTTGGGGCTCTCACTGAAGCTTTCTTT
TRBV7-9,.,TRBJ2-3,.,CASSSLVPSKVDTQYF,TGTGCCAGCAGCTCCCTGGTGCCCTCGAAGGTGGATACGCAGTATTTT
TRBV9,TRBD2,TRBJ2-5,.,CASSPRTSGRQETQYF,TGTGCCAGCAGCCCCCGGACTAGCGGGAGACAAGAGACCCAGTACTTC
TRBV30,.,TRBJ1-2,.,CAWIGRARGNGYTF,TGTGCCTGGATCGGACGCGCGCGAGGCAATGGCTACACCTTC
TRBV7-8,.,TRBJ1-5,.,CASSDKNRDQPQHF,TGTGCCAGCAGCGATAAAAACCGGGATCAGCCCCAGCATTTT
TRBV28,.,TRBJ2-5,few,CASMSGQETQYF,TGTGCCAGCATGTCCGGGCAAGAGACCCAGTACTTC
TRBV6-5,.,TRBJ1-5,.,CASRAPGISNQPQHF,TGTGCCAGCAGAGCCCCCGGGATTTCCAATCAGCCCCAGCATTTT
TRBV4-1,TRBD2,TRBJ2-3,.,CASSPIAGSTDTQYF,TGCGCCAGCAGCCCCATAGCGGGGAGCACAGATACGCAGTATTTT
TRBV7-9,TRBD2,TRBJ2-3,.,CASSLASGGTDTQYF,TGTGCCAGCAGCCTAGCTAGCGGGGGCACAGATACGCAGTATTTT
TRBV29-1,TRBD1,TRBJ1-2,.,CSVKGGTGGGDGYTF,TGCAGCGTCAAAGGGGGGACAGGAGGCGGGGATGGCTACACCTTC
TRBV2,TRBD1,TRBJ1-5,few,CASNLQGDSNQPQHF,TGTGCCAGCAACCTTCAGGGGGATAGCAATCAGCCCCAGCATTTT
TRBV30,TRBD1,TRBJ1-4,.,CAQKGGGGEKLFF,TGTGCCCAAAAAGGGGGCGGAGGTGAAAAACTGTTTTTT
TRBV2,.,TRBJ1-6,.,CASSEDAPPLHF,TGTGCCAGCAGTGAAGACGCTCCGCCCCTCCACTTT
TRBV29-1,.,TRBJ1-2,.,CSVASLRASMNGYTF,TGCAGCGTTGCGAGCCTAAGAGCCTCTATGAATGGCTACACCTTC
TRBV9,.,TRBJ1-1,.,CASSVGGGMNTEAFF,TGTGCCAGCAGCGTAGGAGGGGGGATGAACACTGAAGCTTTCTTT
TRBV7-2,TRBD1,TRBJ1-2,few,CASSRDRGQDGYTF,TGTGCCAGCAGTCGGGACAGGGGGCAGGATGGCTACACCTTC
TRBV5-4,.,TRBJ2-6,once,CASSKGSGANVLTF,TGTGCCAGCAGCAAAGGATCTGGGGCCAACGTCCTGACTTTC
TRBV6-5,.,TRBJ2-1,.,CASTGVYNEQFF,TGTGCCAGCACCGGGGTGTACAATGAGCAGTTCTTC
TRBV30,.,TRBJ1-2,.,CAWSVSQVYGYTF,TGTGCCTGGAGTGTGTCACAGGTCTATGGCTACACCTTC
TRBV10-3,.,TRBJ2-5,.,CAIRRPPQETQYF,TGTGCCATCCGGAGGCCCCCACAAGAGACCCAGTACTTC
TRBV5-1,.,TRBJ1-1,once,CASSRRVGADTEAFF,TGCGCCAGCAGCCGTAGGGTCGGCGCTGACACTGAAGCTTTCTTT
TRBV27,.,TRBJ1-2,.,CASSLSGYGYTF,TGTGCCAGCAGTTTATCGGGTTATGGCTACACCTTC